Listed below are T cell receptor beta chains from one sample, sequenced in a study of blood T cell repertoires in COVID-19. The repertoire was sequenced with immunoSEQ multiplex PCR; TCRdb's copy has only in-frame clones and lacks some. The repertoire holds 250,000 to 350,000 clones, with 70% to 85% as singletons. Sequenced: peripheral blood. The receptors stem from a human donor with COVID-19, enrolled during active disease. The donor label of this sample is uncertain. Both conserved end residues are part of each CDR3. A D gene is named only where the DNA matches it firmly. Expanded clones get a size class; other rows say once, few or many, or leave the size out.

v_call: TRBV18; clone_size: -; d_call: -; cdr3_length: 16; j_call: TRBJ1-1; cdr3_aa: CASSPESWGEGTEAFF; cdr3_nt: TGTGCCAGCTCACCTGAGAGTTGGGGAGAAGGAACTGAAGCTTTCTTT
v_call: TRBV19; clone_size: few; d_call: TRBD2; cdr3_length: 13; j_call: TRBJ2-7; cdr3_aa: CASSTSGTYEQYF; cdr3_nt: TGTGCCAGTAGCACTAGCGGGACTTACGAGCAGTACTTC
v_call: TRBV2; clone_size: -; d_call: TRBD2; cdr3_length: 18; j_call: TRBJ2-3; cdr3_aa: CASTPPGTSGASTDTQYF; cdr3_nt: TGTGCCAGCACTCCTCCCGGGACTAGCGGGGCTAGCACAGATACGCAGTATTTT
v_call: TRBV6-4; clone_size: -; d_call: TRBD1; cdr3_length: 14; j_call: TRBJ1-1; cdr3_aa: CASSRQGGSTEAFF; cdr3_nt: TGTGCCAGCAGCCGACAGGGTGGTAGCACTGAAGCTTTCTTT
v_call: TRBV19; clone_size: -; d_call: -; cdr3_length: 13; j_call: TRBJ1-1; cdr3_aa: CASSISTNTEAFF; cdr3_nt: TGTGCCAGTAGTATAAGCACCAACACTGAAGCTTTCTTT
v_call: TRBV7-8; clone_size: few; d_call: -; cdr3_length: 15; j_call: TRBJ2-7; cdr3_aa: CASSLYVSGAYEQYF; cdr3_nt: TGTGCCAGCAGCTTGTATGTTAGCGGAGCCTACGAGCAGTACTTC
v_call: TRBV9; clone_size: once; d_call: TRBD1; cdr3_length: 15; j_call: TRBJ1-2; cdr3_aa: CASSVAGGVSYGYTF; cdr3_nt: TGTGCCAGCAGCGTAGCAGGGGGCGTCTCCTATGGCTACACCTTC
v_call: TRBV5-4; clone_size: few; d_call: TRBD1; cdr3_length: 15; j_call: TRBJ1-1; cdr3_aa: CASRGRQGGNTEAFF; cdr3_nt: TGTGCCAGCAGGGGTCGACAGGGGGGAAACACTGAAGCTTTCTTT
v_call: TRBV4-2; clone_size: -; d_call: TRBD1; cdr3_length: 18; j_call: TRBJ1-3; cdr3_aa: CASSQVFQGAQAGNTIYF; cdr3_nt: TGTGCCAGCAGCCAAGTTTTCCAGGGGGCGCAAGCTGGAAACACCATATATTTT
v_call: TRBV28; clone_size: -; d_call: TRBD1; cdr3_length: 15; j_call: TRBJ1-4; cdr3_aa: CASKTGTATNEKLFF; cdr3_nt: TGTGCCAGCAAGACAGGGACGGCAACTAATGAAAAACTGTTTTTT
v_call: TRBV7-9; clone_size: -; d_call: TRBD1; cdr3_length: 17; j_call: TRBJ2-1; cdr3_aa: CASTLQSTGDPYNEQFF; cdr3_nt: TGTGCCAGCACCTTACAATCGACAGGGGACCCCTACAATGAGCAGTTCTTC
v_call: TRBV30; clone_size: -; d_call: TRBD1; cdr3_length: 14; j_call: TRBJ1-4; cdr3_aa: CACITRDSNEKLFF; cdr3_nt: TGTGCCTGTATTACCAGGGACAGTAATGAAAAACTGTTTTTT
v_call: TRBV11-2; clone_size: -; d_call: TRBD2; cdr3_length: 19; j_call: TRBJ2-4; cdr3_aa: CASREEGAGEVAAKNIQYF; cdr3_nt: TGTGCCAGCAGGGAAGAAGGAGCGGGAGAGGTCGCAGCCAAAAACATTCAGTACTTC
v_call: TRBV29-1; clone_size: -; d_call: -; cdr3_length: 14; j_call: TRBJ1-1; cdr3_aa: CSVAQRTGGNEAFF; cdr3_nt: TGCAGCGTTGCCCAAAGAACCGGGGGAAATGAAGCTTTCTTT
v_call: TRBV30; clone_size: once; d_call: TRBD1; cdr3_length: 14; j_call: TRBJ1-2; cdr3_aa: CAWKPGGRSYGYTF; cdr3_nt: TGTGCCTGGAAGCCAGGGGGCCGCTCCTATGGCTACACCTTC
v_call: TRBV11-2; clone_size: -; d_call: -; cdr3_length: 14; j_call: TRBJ2-6; cdr3_aa: CASSFSSGANVLTF; cdr3_nt: TGTGCCAGCAGCTTCTCGTCTGGGGCCAACGTCCTGACTTTC
v_call: TRBV1; clone_size: -; d_call: -; cdr3_length: 15; j_call: TRBJ1-1; cdr3_aa: CTSSQDEAKNTEAFF; cdr3_nt: TGCACCAGCAGCCAAGATGAGGCGAAGAACACTGAAGCTTTCTTT
v_call: TRBV19; clone_size: -; d_call: -; cdr3_length: 14; j_call: TRBJ1-5; cdr3_aa: CASRGDRPNQPQHF; cdr3_nt: TGTGCCAGTAGAGGCGACAGGCCCAATCAGCCCCAGCATTTT
v_call: TRBV11-3; clone_size: -; d_call: -; cdr3_length: 12; j_call: TRBJ1-4; cdr3_aa: CASSPGDEKLFF; cdr3_nt: TGTGCCAGCAGCCCGGGGGACGAAAAACTGTTTTTT
v_call: TRBV7-4; clone_size: -; d_call: TRBD1; cdr3_length: 15; j_call: TRBJ1-6; cdr3_aa: CASSLDGQGASPLHF; cdr3_nt: TGTGCCAGCAGCTTAGATGGACAGGGGGCTTCACCCCTCCACTTT
v_call: TRBV11-3; clone_size: -; d_call: -; cdr3_length: 14; j_call: TRBJ2-7; cdr3_aa: CASSLSGNPYEQYF; cdr3_nt: TGTGCCAGCAGCTTATCAGGGAACCCATACGAGCAGTACTTC
v_call: TRBV7-2; clone_size: once; d_call: TRBD2; cdr3_length: 19; j_call: TRBJ2-1; cdr3_aa: CASSPRGLAGVGSYNEQFF; cdr3_nt: TGTGCCAGCAGCCCCCGAGGACTAGCGGGAGTAGGGTCCTACAATGAGCAGTTCTTC
v_call: TRBV7-9; clone_size: -; d_call: TRBD1; cdr3_length: 17; j_call: TRBJ1-3; cdr3_aa: CASSLTGVRAEGNTIYF; cdr3_nt: TGTGCCAGCAGCTTAACAGGGGTTCGTGCGGAAGGAAACACCATATATTTT
v_call: TRBV19; clone_size: -; d_call: -; cdr3_length: 13; j_call: TRBJ1-2; cdr3_aa: CASRQTADRGYTF; cdr3_nt: TGTGCCAGTCGACAAACAGCCGATCGGGGCTACACCTTC
v_call: TRBV6-5; clone_size: -; d_call: -; cdr3_length: 15; j_call: TRBJ2-6; cdr3_aa: CASSLQATGANVLTF; cdr3_nt: TGTGCCAGCAGCCTACAGGCTACTGGGGCCAACGTCCTGACTTTC
v_call: TRBV4-2; clone_size: -; d_call: -; cdr3_length: 16; j_call: TRBJ2-1; cdr3_aa: CASSQGSGGPGNEQFF; cdr3_nt: TGTGCCAGCAGCCAAGGGTCCGGCGGACCAGGGAATGAGCAGTTCTTC
v_call: TRBV24-1; clone_size: -; d_call: -; cdr3_length: 15; j_call: TRBJ2-3; cdr3_aa: CATSESGRHTDTQYF; cdr3_nt: TGTGCCACCAGTGAGTCAGGGCGGCATACAGATACGCAGTATTTT
v_call: TRBV29-1; clone_size: -; d_call: -; cdr3_length: 14; j_call: TRBJ2-3; cdr3_aa: CSVLAGASTDTQYF; cdr3_nt: TGCAGCGTGCTCGCAGGCGCCAGCACAGATACGCAGTATTTT
v_call: TRBV4-1; clone_size: -; d_call: TRBD2; cdr3_length: 17; j_call: TRBJ2-2; cdr3_aa: CASSQDRGGRAAGELFF; cdr3_nt: TGCGCCAGCAGCCAAGATAGAGGAGGGAGGGCCGCCGGGGAGCTGTTTTTT
v_call: TRBV7-2; clone_size: -; d_call: TRBD2; cdr3_length: 15; j_call: TRBJ2-2; cdr3_aa: CASGTSGRAPGELFF; cdr3_nt: TGTGCCAGCGGGACTAGCGGGAGGGCCCCCGGGGAGCTGTTTTTT
v_call: TRBV10-3; clone_size: -; d_call: -; cdr3_length: 15; j_call: TRBJ2-7; cdr3_aa: CAISDQGTSSYEQYF; cdr3_nt: TGTGCCATCAGTGATCAGGGCACGAGCTCCTACGAGCAGTACTTC
v_call: TRBV3-1/TRBV3-2; clone_size: -; d_call: -; cdr3_length: 14; j_call: TRBJ2-2; cdr3_aa: CASSQPGRTGELFF; cdr3_nt: TGTGCCAGCAGCCAACCGGGTCGCACCGGGGAGCTGTTTTTT
v_call: TRBV6-4; clone_size: -; d_call: -; cdr3_length: 15; j_call: TRBJ1-5; cdr3_aa: CASRRDIWSNQPQHF; cdr3_nt: TGTGCCAGCAGAAGGGACATATGGTCCAATCAGCCCCAGCATTTT
v_call: TRBV30; clone_size: -; d_call: TRBD1; cdr3_length: 15; j_call: TRBJ1-4; cdr3_aa: CAWSAGQGSGEKLFF; cdr3_nt: TGTGCCTGGAGTGCCGGACAGGGTTCAGGTGAAAAACTGTTTTTT
v_call: TRBV7-9; clone_size: -; d_call: -; cdr3_length: 15; j_call: TRBJ1-2; cdr3_aa: CASSLVRGVDRTYTF; cdr3_nt: TGTGCCAGCAGCTTAGTGAGAGGAGTTGACAGGACCTACACCTTC
v_call: TRBV19; clone_size: -; d_call: TRBD1; cdr3_length: 14; j_call: TRBJ2-5; cdr3_aa: CASSVGTGQETQYF; cdr3_nt: TGTGCCAGTAGTGTCGGGACAGGCCAAGAGACCCAGTACTTC
v_call: TRBV28; clone_size: -; d_call: TRBD2; cdr3_length: 14; j_call: TRBJ2-5; cdr3_aa: CASSLGGVFETQYF; cdr3_nt: TGTGCCAGCAGTTTGGGAGGGGTTTTCGAGACCCAGTACTTC
v_call: TRBV19; clone_size: few; d_call: -; cdr3_length: 14; j_call: TRBJ1-1; cdr3_aa: CASTSPGVQTEAFF; cdr3_nt: TGTGCCAGTACTTCTCCAGGGGTTCAAACTGAAGCTTTCTTT
v_call: TRBV29-1; clone_size: -; d_call: TRBD2; cdr3_length: 14; j_call: TRBJ2-1; cdr3_aa: CSVGRTSGYNEQFF; cdr3_nt: TGCAGCGTTGGACGGACTAGCGGGTACAATGAGCAGTTCTTC
v_call: TRBV20-1; clone_size: -; d_call: -; cdr3_length: 11; j_call: TRBJ1-1; cdr3_aa: CSARGSTEAFF; cdr3_nt: TGCAGTGCCCGGGGGAGCACTGAAGCTTTCTTT
v_call: TRBV10-3; clone_size: -; d_call: TRBD1; cdr3_length: 15; j_call: TRBJ2-2; cdr3_aa: CAIRTGGENTGELFF; cdr3_nt: TGTGCCATACGGACAGGGGGCGAGAACACCGGGGAGCTGTTTTTT
v_call: TRBV28; clone_size: -; d_call: -; cdr3_length: 15; j_call: TRBJ1-6; cdr3_aa: CASSSRQRMNSPLHF; cdr3_nt: TGTGCCAGCAGTTCTCGACAGAGGATGAATTCACCCCTCCACTTT
v_call: TRBV19; clone_size: -; d_call: -; cdr3_length: 15; j_call: TRBJ1-2; cdr3_aa: CASSPQAQRSSGYTF; cdr3_nt: TGTGCCAGTAGTCCCCAAGCCCAGAGGTCATCTGGCTACACCTTC
v_call: TRBV3-1/TRBV3-2; clone_size: -; d_call: TRBD1; cdr3_length: 15; j_call: TRBJ2-3; cdr3_aa: CASSQLQTGSDTQYF; cdr3_nt: TGTGCCAGCAGCCAACTACAGACAGGGTCAGATACGCAGTATTTT
v_call: TRBV15; clone_size: -; d_call: -; cdr3_length: 17; j_call: TRBJ1-2; cdr3_aa: CATSRDRAYPSNYGYTF; cdr3_nt: TGTGCCACCAGCAGAGACAGGGCCTACCCCTCTAACTATGGCTACACCTTC
v_call: TRBV19; clone_size: -; d_call: TRBD2; cdr3_length: 16; j_call: TRBJ2-7; cdr3_aa: CASSSSRGGTIYEQYF; cdr3_nt: TGTGCCAGTAGTAGCTCCCGGGGGGGAACTATCTACGAGCAGTACTTC
v_call: TRBV27; clone_size: -; d_call: TRBD2; cdr3_length: 13; j_call: TRBJ2-5; cdr3_aa: CASSLGAGGTQYF; cdr3_nt: TGTGCCAGCAGTTTAGGGGCGGGAGGTACCCAGTACTTC